This T cell receptor (beta chain) was documented in a study of HIV-infected patients and healthy controls (dated by TCRdb to about 2014). Notes on the research overall: After three months of therapy, CD4 counts in about 90% of the 16 patients increased to a modest but significant degree while remaining below normal ranges. CD8 counts showed no consistent shift during early therapy, whereas the CD4:CD8 ratio rose slightly. Overall T-cell lymphocytopenia was not observed in the patients, and no significant difference from controls was found in total CDR3 counts per chain. The question the study tested was whether immune perturbation and reconstitution could be captured by deep TCR repertoire sequencing of small blood samples from HIV patients. An undetectable viral load was attained by 11 of 16 patients by the second bleed and by all patients after a further year of therapy.

The study collected follow-up blood from HIV-infected patients roughly three months, about 14 weeks, after antiretroviral therapy began. Since whole blood was used without any cell fractionation, the repertoire reflected all peripheral T cells in unsorted form. For RNA extraction, an approximately 2.5 ml sample of peripheral blood was drawn into Tempus tubes. Treatment interruptions were among the grounds for excluding patients from enrollment, as were febrile or AIDS-related illness, tumors, hepatitis B or C coinfection, immunomodulatory therapy and recent vaccination. The TURBO-DNase kit was used to remove leftover genomic DNA, and GLOBINclear was used to deplete globin mRNA. This clonotype was recorded at least ten times. It has no known antigen specificity. Qualities for individual bases were not recorded, and no much larger clone is one base off. Broader findings and caveats from the paper: Significantly higher mean Gini indices were seen in HIV-infected repertoires than in controls, possibly reflecting oligoclonality. Treated samples represented only 3 to 4 months of therapy, a duration arguably insufficient for detecting immune reconstitution in view of low adult thymic output. Rare events from HIV-infected data received too much weight under size-matching, and comparisons were complicated by unequal numbers of distinct sequences between patients and controls. A major limit on how widely the findings apply, in the view of the authors, was that only sixteen HIV-infected individuals were processed. In the samples, alpha-beta chain pairing was left undetermined. The observed differences in diversity could not be explained by the slight differences in age and sex profiles between the study cohorts. Significantly different mean usage between HIV-infected patients and controls was observed for eight alpha and eight beta V genes. Donor HLA types were not determined in the study. MAIT cell alpha-chain CDR3s were present at high frequency in healthy controls but severely depleted in HIV+ repertoires. During therapy, a significant decrease in frequency was seen for HIV-associated CDR3s, whereas no significant change was found for CMV-associated CDR3s, although most of them became more frequent. Compared with untreated HIV+ repertoires, healthy control repertoires had roughly threefold more distinct CDR3s and a higher Shannon diversity. In HIV-infected patients, the apparent post-therapy recovery of the Gini index was not replicated in size-matched repertoire data. More CDR3s were shared between individuals among healthy controls than among HIV+ patients, as measured by Jaccard index and by the count of highly shared sequences. Sequencing depth was restricted by the use of whole blood, which also prevented the dynamics of distinct T-cell subpopulations from being separated.

Using SuperScript III with primers targeting the alpha and beta constant regions, 400 to 550 ng of RNA was reverse transcribed. Separate libraries for the alpha and beta chains were generated through chain-specific third strand synthesis that incorporated multiplexing indices. To avoid primer bias, the protocol used one single primer pair to amplify every rearrangement within a chain, and the protocol also attached molecular barcodes to each cDNA molecule. T4 RNA Ligase 1 joined purified cDNA to a 5' RACE adapter that carried a random hexamer and the SP2 sequencing primer site. Second strand synthesis was performed with Phusion polymerase and primed from the SP2 site, and slow temperature ramps were applied to favor optimal annealing. Each molecule's 12-nucleotide barcode consisted of two random hexamer sequences, both added before amplification and joined together. P5 and P7 adapter elements plus a second index were added in a short first PCR, which was followed by an approximately 23-cycle amplification PCR with P5s and P7 primers. The libraries went through roughly 28 PCR cycles in total, were quantified on a Qubit, were sized on a Bioanalyzer, and were diluted to about 4 nM. Normalized libraries were sequenced on an Illumina MiSeq with 2 x 250 paired-end kits. Into approximately 10 ul Tris-Cl, the reverse transcription reactions were eluted following cleanup on MinElute columns. A 1:1 ratio of AMPure XP beads was used to clean the adapter ligations after they had run for about 23 hours at 16 degrees C. As for how the authors treated the data: Demultiplexed FASTQ files were processed with a modified Decombinator by which V, J, insert and barcode information was output. Any sequence that shared a barcode yet differed from the dominant sequence was discarded as an error, and the number of original cDNA molecules was estimated by counting barcodes clustered at Levenshtein distance 3. The R packages ineq, vegan, igraph and RCytoscape were used for downstream analyses, with IMGT nomenclature and CDR3 definitions applied. V gene usage was calculated across distinct sequences, with every TCR tallied a single time to avoid skew from clonal expansion. Unique CDR3 amino acid sequences within a donor were connected in similarity networks whenever two sequences differed by a single Levenshtein edit. Published HIV-specific CDR3s (around 83 alpha, 700 or so beta) and CMV-specific CDR3s (more than twelve alpha, roughly 250 beta) were assembled and queried against the repertoires. Random subsampling to size-matched repertoires showed patients' decreased diversity was not caused by their lower sequence numbers. TCRdb applied fastp at Q25 and MiXCR to the public reads, then kept only in-frame beta chains. Under each unique CDR3 protein, matching rows form one entry showing the most common genes and DNA. TCRdb, not the original authors, processed these V and J calls. The sample includes about 8,600 distinct CDR3 sequences, with about 8.4% observed a single time. The ten largest clones capture 9.5% to 12% of the sample.

Looking up the germline V gene (reference sequence) yields CDR1 LNHNV and CDR2 YYDKDF. V loses 5 bases at its end and J loses 0 bases; junction bases beyond the gene matches: 6. The CDR3, cysteine through phenylalanine, is 16 amino acids long. Solely the CDR3 DNA is kept, with 48 bases framed from the first base. The sequencing here drew on blood, taken during antiretroviral therapy. The chain is made from TRBV15 and TRBJ2-1; 8 bases in the junction line up with TRBD1. This receptor was obtained from an adult with HIV infection. The nucleotides are TGTGCCACCAGCTACGACAGGGGCAGCTCCTACAATGAGCAGTTCTTC. This is translated as CATSYDRGSSYNEQFF.